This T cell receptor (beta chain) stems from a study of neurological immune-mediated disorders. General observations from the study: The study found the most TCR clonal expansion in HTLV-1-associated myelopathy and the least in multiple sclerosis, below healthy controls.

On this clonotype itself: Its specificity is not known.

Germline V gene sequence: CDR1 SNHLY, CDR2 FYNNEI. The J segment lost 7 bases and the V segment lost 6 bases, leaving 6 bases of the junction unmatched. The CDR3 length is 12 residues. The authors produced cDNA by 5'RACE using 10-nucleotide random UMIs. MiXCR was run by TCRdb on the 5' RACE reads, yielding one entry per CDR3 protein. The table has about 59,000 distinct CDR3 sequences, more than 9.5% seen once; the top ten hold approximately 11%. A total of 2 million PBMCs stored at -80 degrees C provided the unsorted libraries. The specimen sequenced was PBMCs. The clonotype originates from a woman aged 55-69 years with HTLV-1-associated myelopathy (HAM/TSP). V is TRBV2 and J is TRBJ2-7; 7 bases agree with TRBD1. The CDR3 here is CASRQGDGEQYF. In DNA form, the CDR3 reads TGTGCCAGCAGGCAGGGGGACGGGGAGCAGTACTTC.